These T cell receptor beta chains were read from a single sample in a study of Graves' ophthalmopathy and Graves' hyperthyroidism. TCRdb itself ran the multiplex PCR reads through MiXCR, one entry per CDR3 protein. The sample carries 1 million to 1.3 million distinct CDR3 sequences, about 38% recorded once. Sequenced: peripheral blood or thyroid tissue (not recorded which). The source is an adult man with Graves' hyperthyroidism. Each CDR3 is given with its conserved first and last residue. A D gene is named only where the DNA matches it firmly. Not every row has a clone size; where given, it reads once, few, many or a size class.

abundance	d_gene	v_gene	j_gene	CDR3nt	CDR3aa
many	TRBD2	TRBV11-2	TRBJ2-5	TGTGCCAGCAGCTCACCGGGACTAGCGGGGGAGACCCAGTACTTC	CASSSPGLAGETQYF
NA	NA	TRBV30	TRBJ1-4	TGTGCCTGGAGTGTAGGGGAGTATGGACTGTTTTTT	CAWSVGEYGLFF
many	NA	TRBV25-1	TRBJ2-2	TGTGCCAGCAGTGCCTCCACCGGGGAGCTGTTTTTT	CASSASTGELFF
NA	TRBD2	TRBV6-5	TRBJ2-5	TGTGCCAGCAGTTATCGGTCTAGCGGGTCTCAAGAGACCCAGTACTTC	CASSYRSSGSQETQYF
many	NA	TRBV5-1	TRBJ2-2	TGCGCCAGCACGGAGGGGGCGACCACCGGGGAGCTGTTTTTT	CASTEGATTGELFF
NA	NA	TRBV6-6	TRBJ1-2	TGTGCCAGCAGTTACCGACAGGCAACTACCAACTATGGCTACACCTTC	CASSYRQATTNYGYTF
NA	NA	TRBV6-5	TRBJ2-7	TGTGCCACCAATGGCAGTGGCGCTTACGAGCAGTACTTC	CATNGSGAYEQYF
many	TRBD1	TRBV7-2	TRBJ1-5	TGTGCCAGCAGAAGGTCGGGACAGGGTAGCAATCAGCCCCAGCATTTT	CASRRSGQGSNQPQHF
few	NA	TRBV25-1	TRBJ1-1	TGTGCCAGCAGTGAATCCCTGACAGGGAACACTGAAGCTTTCTTT	CASSESLTGNTEAFF
once	NA	TRBV12-3/TRBV12-4	TRBJ1-4	TGTGCCAGCAGTTCCCAGACAGCAACTAATGAAAAACTGTTTTTT	CASSSQTATNEKLFF
many	NA	TRBV10-3	TRBJ2-7	TGTGCCACGGGGGAGGCAGGCTACGAGCAGTACTTC	CATGEAGYEQYF
few	NA	TRBV4-3	TRBJ1-2	TGCGCCAGCACTCTCGAGCCCACGGCCCTTTCTTATGGCTACACCTTC	CASTLEPTALSYGYTF
many	NA	TRBV7-2	TRBJ1-1	TGTGCCAGCAGCGCGGGCGCCGGTTTGAACACTGAAGCTTTCTTT	CASSAGAGLNTEAFF
few	TRBD1	TRBV12-3/TRBV12-4	TRBJ1-4	TGTGCCAGCAGTATATCGACAGGGCCAAAGGGGAATGAAAAACTGTTTTTT	CASSISTGPKGNEKLFF
many	NA	TRBV2	TRBJ1-6	TGTGCCAGCAGAACCCGGGACGGACGATTGGCCCTCCACTTT	CASRTRDGRLALHF
NA	TRBD1	TRBV10-3	TRBJ2-5	TGTGCCATCAGTGACCATGACAGGGGGCGTGAGACCCAGTACTTC	CAISDHDRGRETQYF
NA	TRBD2	TRBV27	TRBJ2-7	TGTGCCAGCAGTTTTAGCGGGTACTACAAGCAGTACTTC	CASSFSGYYKQYF
NA	NA	TRBV5-4	TRBJ2-7	TGTGCCAGCAGCGCGGGACGGTTCGAGCAGTACTTC	CASSAGRFEQYF
few	NA	TRBV7-9	TRBJ2-1	TGTGCCAGCAGCCAAGACACAGGGACTGAGCAGTTCTTC	CASSQDTGTEQFF
few	NA	TRBV12-3/TRBV12-4	TRBJ2-5	TGTGCCAGCAGTCACGACAGTCAAAAAGAGACCCAGTACTTC	CASSHDSQKETQYF
many	NA	TRBV7-9	TRBJ1-1	TGTGCCAGCAGCTTGACGGAGTCACAGGGAACTGAAGCTTTCTTT	CASSLTESQGTEAFF
NA	TRBD2	TRBV12-3/TRBV12-4	TRBJ2-5	TGTGCCAGCAGCCCTCAAGGTCTAGCGGGGCCCCAAGAGACCCAGTACTTC	CASSPQGLAGPQETQYF
many	TRBD1	TRBV25-1	TRBJ2-2	TGTGCCAGCAGTGCAAGGGACAGGGCGGGGACCGGGGAGCTGTTTTTT	CASSARDRAGTGELFF
NA	TRBD1	TRBV7-6	TRBJ1-2	TGTGCCAGCAGCTTTGGACAGGGGGCCCAAGGCTACACCTTC	CASSFGQGAQGYTF
NA	TRBD1	TRBV29-1	TRBJ1-2	TGCAGCGTTGGGGGACAGGGAGTCTCTAACTATGGCTACACCTTC	CSVGGQGVSNYGYTF
NA	TRBD1	TRBV12-3/TRBV12-4	TRBJ1-5	TGTGCCAGCAGTTCCGACAGGGCTGGGTACGGTAATCAGCCCCAGCATTTT	CASSSDRAGYGNQPQHF
many	TRBD1	TRBV20-1	TRBJ1-1	TGCAGTGCTATTGACAGGGTATCTAACATCGGTGAAGCTTTCTTT	CSAIDRVSNIGEAFF
NA	NA	TRBV12-3/TRBV12-4	TRBJ2-2	TGTGCCAGCAGTTTTCGGCCCGGGGAGCTGTTTTTT	CASSFRPGELFF
NA	TRBD1	TRBV12-3/TRBV12-4	TRBJ2-5	TGTGCCAGCAGACCTGGGACAGACCAAGAGACCCAGTACTTC	CASRPGTDQETQYF
NA	TRBD1	TRBV9	TRBJ2-2	TGTGCCAGCAGCGTAGCCCCTACGTACACAGGGGGACCCAACACCGGGGAGCTGTTTTTT	CASSVAPTYTGGPNTGELFF
NA	NA	TRBV10-3	TRBJ1-2	TGTGCCATCAGCCAGACGGACAGTCTTTTAAACTATGGCTACACCTTC	CAISQTDSLLNYGYTF
NA	TRBD2	TRBV15	TRBJ2-7	TGCAGCGCTAAGACTAGCGGGGGCGAGCAGTACTTC	CSAKTSGGEQYF
many	NA	TRBV12-3/TRBV12-4	TRBJ1-3	TGTGCCAGCAGTTTTAGGGTGGCTGGAAACACCATATATTTT	CASSFRVAGNTIYF
many	TRBD1	TRBV20-1	TRBJ1-6	TGCAGTGCTGGGTCCGGGACAGGGAGCTCCTATAATTCACCCCTCCACTTT	CSAGSGTGSSYNSPLHF
NA	TRBD1	TRBV10-3	TRBJ2-7	TGTGCCATCAGTTACTATACAGGGGACGAGCAGTACTTC	CAISYYTGDEQYF
few	TRBD2	TRBV5-4	TRBJ2-7	TGTGCCAGCAGCCCACCCGGGACTAGCGTTTACGAGCAGTACTTC	CASSPPGTSVYEQYF
NA	NA	TRBV10-3	TRBJ2-6	TGTGCCATCAGTGAGGGCAGGTACTCTGGGGCCAACGTCCTGACTTTC	CAISEGRYSGANVLTF
NA	NA	TRBV7-2	TRBJ2-7	TGTGCCAGCAGCCAAGGGCAGGGTCGGGTCTACGAGCAGTACTTC	CASSQGQGRVYEQYF
NA	TRBD1	TRBV6-5	TRBJ1-6	TGTGCCAGCAGTAAACAGGGGGCTAATTCACCCCTCCACTTT	CASSKQGANSPLHF
NA	NA	TRBV10-3	TRBJ2-7	TGTGCCATCAGTGAGGGTGGGGAGCACGAGCAGTACTTC	CAISEGGEHEQYF
NA	TRBD1	TRBV20-1	TRBJ2-5	TGCAGTGCTAGGTCCCGGGACAGGGGCGGTGAGACCCAGTACTTC	CSARSRDRGGETQYF
NA	NA	TRBV6-5	TRBJ2-5	TGTGCCAGCAGTTACATCGCTAGCGCTGGGGAGACCCAGTACTTC	CASSYIASAGETQYF
few	NA	TRBV7-2	TRBJ1-3	TGTGCCAGCAGCACGGGGCCCTTATCTGGAAACACCATATATTTT	CASSTGPLSGNTIYF
NA	TRBD1	TRBV2	TRBJ2-3	TGTGCCAGCAGTACAGGGGGAGGCACAGATACGCAGTATTTT	CASSTGGGTDTQYF
many	TRBD1	TRBV10-3	TRBJ2-7	TGTGCCATCAGTTATTCCGACAGGGACAGGTACGAGCAGTACTTC	CAISYSDRDRYEQYF
few	TRBD1	TRBV7-2	TRBJ1-6	TGTGCCAGCAGACAAACAGGGGGCGGTTCACCCCTCCACTTT	CASRQTGGGSPLHF
few	NA	TRBV6-5	TRBJ1-1	TGTGCCAGCAGGGGGGTTGCCGACACTGAAGCTTTCTTT	CASRGVADTEAFF
NA	NA	TRBV4-3	TRBJ1-2	TGCGCCAGCAGCCAAGATTCAGATCCGGCTAACTATGGCTACACCTTC	CASSQDSDPANYGYTF
NA	TRBD2	TRBV29-1	TRBJ2-2	TGCAGCGTCGAACTCCGGGACTACGAGCAGTTTTTT	CSVELRDYEQFF
NA	NA	TRBV11-2	TRBJ1-4	TGTGCCAGCAGCTCCCGGGGCAGGGTCGGTGGAGAAAAACTGTTTTTT	CASSSRGRVGGEKLFF
few	NA	TRBV7-2	TRBJ2-2	TGTGCCAGCAGCCATCCACCGGGCTCCCCCACCGGGGAGCTGTTTTTT	CASSHPPGSPTGELFF